This TCR beta chain was retrieved from a study of PD-1 blockade in classical Hodgkin lymphoma. This clone appeared a few times. Its antigen remains unknown. Points from the study as a whole: Significantly greater TCR diversity emerged by C4D1 in CD4+ cells but not CD8+ cells.

V dropped 8 bases and J dropped 9 bases, with 14 bases sitting between them. CDR1 is MNHEY, CDR2 SVGAGI, per germline. CDR3 length equals 13 residues. Assay used: immunoSEQ multiplex PCR; TCRdb lists only in-frame clones, some missing. The sample yields over 75,000 clones, approximately 90% seen once. The time point is: cycle 4 day 1 (C4D1), after 5 to 7 weeks of nivolumab. Following autologous stem cell transplantation, relapse occurred in every patient, and exposure to brentuximab vedotin varied. The sequence was obtained from a human donor with classical Hodgkin lymphoma. The specimen was peripheral blood mononuclear cells (PBMCs), collected before the fourth cycle of nivolumab. This chain uses TRBV6-5 with TRBJ1-6, with D unclear. Here the CDR3 DNA reads TGTGCCAGCTCGATAGGTATTAGTTCACCCCTCCACTTT. Residues: CASSIGISSPLHF.